The text below deals with one TCR beta chain. Its antigen is as yet unknown. Sequencing used immunoSEQ multiplex PCR; TCRdb keeps in-frame clones, though not all of them. The table lists some 680,000 clones, around 73% of them singletons. These data are taken from a study of shared clonotypes between healthy human individuals. The CD4+ fraction was divided into a CD45RA+ naive subset and a CD45RA-negative memory subset. Study-level results: Measured sharing among donors was expected to vary with sequencing depth. Among the subsets, naive ones generally showed larger estimated richness than memory ones.

V was pared by 5 bases and J by 4 bases, with 6 bases of the junction left unmatched. CDR1 is SGDLS, CDR2 YYNGEE, per germline. This CDR3 is built from 15 residues. The chain is built from TRBV9 and TRBJ2-1; the match to TRBD2 covers 10 bases. The receptor comes from a woman in her thirties in good health. Sequences were obtained from memory CD4+ T cells sorted from blood. Subset of the sample: CD45RA-negative fraction. In DNA, the CDR3 is TGTGCCAGCAGTCCTACTAGCGGGACTTACAATGAGCAGTTCTTC. Translated: CASSPTSGTYNEQFF.